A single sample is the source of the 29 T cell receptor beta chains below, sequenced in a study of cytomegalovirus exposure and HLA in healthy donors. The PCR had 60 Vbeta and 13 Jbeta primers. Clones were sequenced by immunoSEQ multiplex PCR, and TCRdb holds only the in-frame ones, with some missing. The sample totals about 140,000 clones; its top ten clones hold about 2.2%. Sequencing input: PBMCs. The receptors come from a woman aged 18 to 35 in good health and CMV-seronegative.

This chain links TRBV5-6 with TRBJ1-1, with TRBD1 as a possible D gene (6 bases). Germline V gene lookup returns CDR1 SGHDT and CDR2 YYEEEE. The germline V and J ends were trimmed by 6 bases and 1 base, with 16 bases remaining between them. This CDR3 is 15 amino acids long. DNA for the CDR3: TGTGCCAGCACCCGGACCGAAGGGGGGAACACTGAAGCTTTCTTT. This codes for CASTRTEGGNTEAFF.

The chain's CDR3 is CASLRGAGELFF. In DNA form, the CDR3 reads TGTGCCAGTCTTCGGGGGGCCGGGGAGCTGTTTTTT. J is TRBJ2-2 and V is TRBV19, with 7 bases matching TRBD2. Unmatched junction bases numbered 3, after V lost 8 bases and J lost 6 bases. CDR3 length equals 12 residues. CDR1 is LNHDA and CDR2 is SQIVND in the germline V gene (reference sequence).

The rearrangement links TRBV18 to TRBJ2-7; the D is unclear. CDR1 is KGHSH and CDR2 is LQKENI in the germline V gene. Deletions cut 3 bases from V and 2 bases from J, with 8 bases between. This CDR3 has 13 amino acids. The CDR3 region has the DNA TGTGCCAGCTCACCTCTATCAACCTACGAGCAGTACTTC. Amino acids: CASSPLSTYEQYF.

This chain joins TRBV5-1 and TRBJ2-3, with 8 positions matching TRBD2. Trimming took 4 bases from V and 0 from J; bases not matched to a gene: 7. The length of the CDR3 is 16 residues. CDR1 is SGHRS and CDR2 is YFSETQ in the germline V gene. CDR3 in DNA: TGCGCCAGCAGCGTCCGGGAGGGGTCGAGCACAGATACGCAGTATTTT. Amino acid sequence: CASSVREGSSTDTQYF.

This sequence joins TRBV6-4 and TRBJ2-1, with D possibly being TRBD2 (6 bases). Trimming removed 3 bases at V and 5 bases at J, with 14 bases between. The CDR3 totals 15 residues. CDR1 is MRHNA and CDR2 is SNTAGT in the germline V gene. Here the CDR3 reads CASSESGGTNNEQFF. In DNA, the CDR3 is TGTGCCAGCAGTGAGTCGGGCGGGACGAACAATGAGCAGTTCTTC.

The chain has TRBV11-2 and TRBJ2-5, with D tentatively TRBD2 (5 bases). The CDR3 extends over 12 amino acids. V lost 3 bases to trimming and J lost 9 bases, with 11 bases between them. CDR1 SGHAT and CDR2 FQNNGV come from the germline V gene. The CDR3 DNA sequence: TGTGCCAGCAGCTTCGACTATCCTTCCCAGTACTTC. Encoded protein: CASSFDYPSQYF.

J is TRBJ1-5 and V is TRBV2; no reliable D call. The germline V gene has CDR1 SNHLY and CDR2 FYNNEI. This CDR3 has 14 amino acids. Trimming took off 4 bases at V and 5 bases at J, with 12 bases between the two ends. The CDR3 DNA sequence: TGTGCCAGCAGTGGTAACCGGGGTGATCAGCCCCAGCATTTT. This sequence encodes CASSGNRGDQPQHF. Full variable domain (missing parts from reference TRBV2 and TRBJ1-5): EPEVTQTPSHQVTQMGQEVILRCVPISNHLYFYWYRQILGQKVEFLVSFYNNEISEKSEIFDDQFSVERPDGSNFTLKIRSTKLEDSAMYFCASSGNRGDQPQHFGDGTRLSIL.

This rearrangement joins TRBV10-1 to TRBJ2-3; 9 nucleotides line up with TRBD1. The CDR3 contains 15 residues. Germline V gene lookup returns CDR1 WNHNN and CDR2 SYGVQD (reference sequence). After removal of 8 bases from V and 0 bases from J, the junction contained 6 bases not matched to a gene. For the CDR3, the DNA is TGCGCCAGCGGACGGGACAGGGCTAGCACAGATACGCAGTATTTT. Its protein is CASGRDRASTDTQYF.

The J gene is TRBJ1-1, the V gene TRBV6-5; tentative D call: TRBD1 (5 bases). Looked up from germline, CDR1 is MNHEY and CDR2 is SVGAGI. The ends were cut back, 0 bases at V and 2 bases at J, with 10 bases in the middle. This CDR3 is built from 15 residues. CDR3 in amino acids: CASSYSGQVNTEAFF. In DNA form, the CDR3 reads TGTGCCAGCAGTTACTCGGGGCAGGTTAACACTGAAGCTTTCTTT.

The CDR3 sequence is CASSKVQEGETQYF. The DNA for the CDR3 is TGTGCCAGCAGCAAAGTACAGGAAGGGGAGACCCAGTACTTC. The chain carries TRBV21-1 and TRBJ2-5; the listed D gene, TRBD1, was not tested against the DNA. TRBV21-1 is termed a pseudogene. This CDR3 spans 14 amino acids.

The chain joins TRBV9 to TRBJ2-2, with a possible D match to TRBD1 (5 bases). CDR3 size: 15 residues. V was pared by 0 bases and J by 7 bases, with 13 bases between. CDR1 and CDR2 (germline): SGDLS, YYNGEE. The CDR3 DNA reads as TGTGCCAGCAGCGTAGGTTTGGGGCAAGGCGGGGAGCTGTTTTTT. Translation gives CASSVGLGQGGELFF. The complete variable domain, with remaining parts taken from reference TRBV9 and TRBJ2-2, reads DSGVTQTPKHLITATGQRVTLRCSPRSGDLSVYWYQQSLDQGLQFLIQYYNGEERAKGNILERFSAQQFPDLHSELNLSSLELGDSALYFCASSVGLGQGGELFFGEGSRLTVL.

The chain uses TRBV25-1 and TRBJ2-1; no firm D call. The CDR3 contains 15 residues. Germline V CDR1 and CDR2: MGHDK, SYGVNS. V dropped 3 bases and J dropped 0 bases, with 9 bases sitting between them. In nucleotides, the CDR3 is TGTGCCAGCAGTGACACTGATAGCTCCTACAATGAGCAGTTCTTC. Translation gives CASSDTDSSYNEQFF. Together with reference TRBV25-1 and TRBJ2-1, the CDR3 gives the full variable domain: EADIYQTPRYLVIGTGKKITLECSQTMGHDKMYWYQQDPGMELHLIHYSYGVNSTEKGDLSSESTVSRIRTEHFPLTLESARPSHTSQYLCASSDTDSSYNEQFFGPGTRLTVL.

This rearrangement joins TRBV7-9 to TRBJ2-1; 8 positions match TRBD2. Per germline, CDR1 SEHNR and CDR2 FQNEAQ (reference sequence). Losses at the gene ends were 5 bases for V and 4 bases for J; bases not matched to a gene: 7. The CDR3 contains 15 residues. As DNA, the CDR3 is TGTGCCAGCAGCCCATCTAGCGGGCTTTACAATGAGCAGTTCTTC. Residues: CASSPSSGLYNEQFF.

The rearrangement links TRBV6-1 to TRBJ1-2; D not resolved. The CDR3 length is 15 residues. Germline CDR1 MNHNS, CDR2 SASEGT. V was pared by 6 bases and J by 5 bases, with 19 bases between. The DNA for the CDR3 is TGTGCCAGCAGGGGCTACCGGGAAAACGCTTATGGCTACACCTTC. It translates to CASRGYRENAYGYTF.

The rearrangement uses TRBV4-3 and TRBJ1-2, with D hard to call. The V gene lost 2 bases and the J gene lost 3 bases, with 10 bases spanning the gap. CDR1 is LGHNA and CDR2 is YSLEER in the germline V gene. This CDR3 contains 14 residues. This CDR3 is CASSQRREYYGYTF. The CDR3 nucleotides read TGCGCCAGCAGCCAACGTAGGGAGTACTATGGCTACACCTTC.

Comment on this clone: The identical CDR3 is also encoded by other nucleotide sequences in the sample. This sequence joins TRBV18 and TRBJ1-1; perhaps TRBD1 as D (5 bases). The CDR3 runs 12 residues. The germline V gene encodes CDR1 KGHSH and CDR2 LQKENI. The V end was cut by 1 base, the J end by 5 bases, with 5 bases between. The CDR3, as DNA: TGTGCCAGCTCACCACAGGGGACTGAAGCTTTCTTT. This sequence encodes CASSPQGTEAFF.

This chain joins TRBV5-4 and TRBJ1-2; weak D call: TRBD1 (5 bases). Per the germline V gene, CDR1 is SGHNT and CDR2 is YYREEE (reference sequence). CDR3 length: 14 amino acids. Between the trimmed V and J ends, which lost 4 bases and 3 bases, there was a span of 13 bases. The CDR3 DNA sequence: TGTGCCAGCAGCCCCATAACGACAGACTATGGCTACACCTTC. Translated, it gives CASSPITTDYGYTF. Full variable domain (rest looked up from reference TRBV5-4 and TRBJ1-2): ETGVTQSPTHLIKTRGQQVTLRCSSQSGHNTVSWYQQALGQGPQFIFQYYREEENGRGNFPPRFSGLQFPNYSSELNVNALELDDSALYLCASSPITTDYGYTFGSGTRLTVV.

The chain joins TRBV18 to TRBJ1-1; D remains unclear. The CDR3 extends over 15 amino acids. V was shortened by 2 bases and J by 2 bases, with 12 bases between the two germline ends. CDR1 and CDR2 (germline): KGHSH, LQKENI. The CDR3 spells CASSPSLQINTEAFF. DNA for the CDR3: TGTGCCAGCTCACCATCCTTACAGATCAACACTGAAGCTTTCTTT.

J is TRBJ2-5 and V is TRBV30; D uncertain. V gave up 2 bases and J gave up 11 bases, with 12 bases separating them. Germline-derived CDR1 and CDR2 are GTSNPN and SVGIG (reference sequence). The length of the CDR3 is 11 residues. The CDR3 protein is CAWSLQREQYF. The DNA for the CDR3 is TGTGCCTGGAGTCTGCAACGAGAGCAGTACTTC. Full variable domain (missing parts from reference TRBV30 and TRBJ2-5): SQTIHQWPATLVQPVGSPLSLECTVEGTSNPNLYWYRQAAGRGLQLLFYSVGIGQISSEVPQNLSASRPQDRQFILSSKKLLLSDSGFYLCAWSLQREQYFGPGTRLLVL.

This CDR3 is CASSFGDRQHTEAFF. CDR3 bases: TGTGCCAGCAGCTTTGGAGACAGACAACACACTGAAGCTTTCTTT. The chain joins TRBV5-6 to TRBJ1-1; tentative D call: TRBD1 (5 bases). Germline V CDR1 and CDR2: SGHDT, YYEEEE. The CDR3 covers 15 residues. V lost 2 bases, J lost 3 bases, and 14 bases lay in between. The complete variable domain, with remaining parts taken from reference TRBV5-6 and TRBJ1-1, reads DAGVTQSPTHLIKTRGQQVTLRCSPKSGHDTVSWYQQALGQGPQFIFQYYEEEERQRGNFPDRFSGHQFPNYSSELNVNALLLGDSALYLCASSFGDRQHTEAFFGQGTRLTVV.

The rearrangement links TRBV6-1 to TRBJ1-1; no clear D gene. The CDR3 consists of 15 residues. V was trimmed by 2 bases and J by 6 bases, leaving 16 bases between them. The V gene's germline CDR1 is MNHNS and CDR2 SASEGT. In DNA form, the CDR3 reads TGTGCCAGCAGTGAAAGCCGGGGTGTGGTTGCTGAAGCTTTCTTT. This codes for CASSESRGVVAEAFF.

In DNA, the CDR3 is TGCAGCGTTGATGTCAATTGGAGCTCCTACAATGAGCAGTTCTTC. Its translation: CSVDVNWSSYNEQFF. The chain has TRBV29-1 and TRBJ2-1, with D hard to call. Germline-derived CDR1 and CDR2 are SQVTM and ANQGSEA. There are 15 residues in the CDR3. Trimming took off 3 bases at V and 0 bases at J, with 12 bases between the two ends.

Here the CDR3 DNA reads TGTGCCAGCAGCTTGGAGGGGGCGCTGAACACTGAAGCTTTCTTT. It is translated as CASSLEGALNTEAFF. The chain combines TRBV11-3 with TRBJ1-1, with 7 bases matching TRBD1. V lost 3 bases to trimming and J lost 0 bases; unmatched junction nucleotides: 4. The CDR3 extends over 15 amino acids. Germline CDR1 is SGHNT and CDR2 is YENEEA.

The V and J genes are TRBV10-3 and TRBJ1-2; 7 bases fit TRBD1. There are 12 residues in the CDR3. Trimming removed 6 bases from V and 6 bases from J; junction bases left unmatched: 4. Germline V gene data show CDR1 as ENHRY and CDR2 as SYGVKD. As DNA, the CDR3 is TGTGCCATCAGCGGACAGGCGGATGGCTACACCTTC. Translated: CAISGQADGYTF.

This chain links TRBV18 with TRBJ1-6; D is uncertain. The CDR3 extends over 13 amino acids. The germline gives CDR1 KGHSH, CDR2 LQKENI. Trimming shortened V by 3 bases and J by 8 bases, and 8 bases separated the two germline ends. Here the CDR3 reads CASSPSEDSPLHF. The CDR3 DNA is TGTGCCAGCTCACCTTCAGAGGATTCACCCCTCCACTTT.

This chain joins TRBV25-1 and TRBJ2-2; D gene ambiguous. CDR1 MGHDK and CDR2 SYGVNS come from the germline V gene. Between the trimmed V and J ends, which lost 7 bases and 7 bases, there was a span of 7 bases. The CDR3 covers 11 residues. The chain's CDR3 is CASISGGELFF. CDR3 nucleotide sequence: TGTGCCAGCATCTCGGGCGGGGAGCTGTTTTTT.

CDR3 sequence: CASRQGTHTGELFF. The CDR3 DNA follows: TGTGCCAGCAGGCAAGGGACACACACCGGGGAGCTGTTTTTT. V gene TRBV27 combines with J gene TRBJ2-2; a weak D match, TRBD1 (6 bases). The V and J ends lost 6 bases and 3 bases respectively, with 11 bases between them. The CDR3 contains 14 residues. CDR1 is MNHEY and CDR2 is SMNVEV in the germline V gene (reference sequence).

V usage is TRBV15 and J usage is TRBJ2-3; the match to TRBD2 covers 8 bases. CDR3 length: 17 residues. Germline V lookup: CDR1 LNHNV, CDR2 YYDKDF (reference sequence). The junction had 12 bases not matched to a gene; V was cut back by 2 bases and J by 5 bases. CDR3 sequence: CATSRRSQLADKDTQYF. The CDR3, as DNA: TGTGCCACCAGCAGAAGGTCTCAACTAGCGGATAAAGATACGCAGTATTTT. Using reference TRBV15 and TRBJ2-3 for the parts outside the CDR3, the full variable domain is DAMVIQNPRYQVTQFGKPVTLSCSQTLNHNVMYWYQQKSSQAPKLLFHYYDKDFNNEADTPDNFQSRRPNTSFCFLDIRSPGLGDTAMYLCATSRRSQLADKDTQYFGPGTRLTVL.

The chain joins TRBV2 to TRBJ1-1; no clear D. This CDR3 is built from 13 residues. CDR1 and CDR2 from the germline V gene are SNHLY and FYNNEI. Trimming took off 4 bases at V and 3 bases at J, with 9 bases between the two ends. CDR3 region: CASSVARDTEAFF. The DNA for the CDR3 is TGTGCCAGCAGTGTGGCTCGGGACACTGAAGCTTTCTTT.